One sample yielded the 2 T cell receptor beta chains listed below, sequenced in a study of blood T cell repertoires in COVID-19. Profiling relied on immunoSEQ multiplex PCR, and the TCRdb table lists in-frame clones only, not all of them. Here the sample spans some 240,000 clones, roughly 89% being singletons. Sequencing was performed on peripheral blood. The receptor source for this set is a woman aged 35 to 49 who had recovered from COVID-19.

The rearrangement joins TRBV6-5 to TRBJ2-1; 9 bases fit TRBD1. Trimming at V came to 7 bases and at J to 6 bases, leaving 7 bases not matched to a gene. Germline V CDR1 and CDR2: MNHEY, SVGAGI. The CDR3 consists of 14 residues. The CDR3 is CASTRQGGSNEQFF. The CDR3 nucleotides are TGTGCCAGCACCCGACAGGGGGGATCCAATGAGCAGTTCTTC.

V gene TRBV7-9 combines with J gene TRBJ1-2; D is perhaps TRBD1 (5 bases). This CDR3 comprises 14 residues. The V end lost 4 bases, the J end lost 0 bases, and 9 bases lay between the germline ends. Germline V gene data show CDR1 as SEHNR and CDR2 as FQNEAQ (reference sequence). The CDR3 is CASSWGGANYGYTF. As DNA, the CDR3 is TGTGCCAGCAGCTGGGGGGGAGCTAACTATGGCTACACCTTC.